The T cell receptor (beta chain) described here comes from a study of control samples from healthy donors and cancer patients. Germline CDR1 reads LNHDA; CDR2 reads SQIVND (reference sequence). The length of the CDR3 is 18 residues. The junction had 9 bases not matched to a gene; V was cut back by 3 bases and J by 4 bases. Data came from immunoSEQ multiplex PCR; TCRdb stores just in-frame clones and leaves some out. The sample holds some 170,000 clones, around 94% seen once. This sequence was found in a man aged 60-69 years with colorectal cancer. This rearrangement joins TRBV19 to TRBJ2-5; TRBD2 matches at 15 bases. The sequenced material came from PBMCs. CDR3 bases: TGTGCCAGTAGTATGGGGACTAGCGGGGGGAAGAGGCGAGAGACCCAGTACTTC. It translates to CASSMGTSGGKRRETQYF.